The clone carrying this T cell receptor (beta chain) was observed a few times. The data were obtained in a study of cytomegalovirus exposure and HLA in healthy donors. Background on the study: Approximately 180 million T cells yielded roughly 120 million unique TCR beta sequences in earlier analysis.

Primers included in the PCR were 60 Vbeta and 13 Jbeta primers. Data came from immunoSEQ multiplex PCR; TCRdb stores just in-frame clones and leaves some out. The repertoire has around 160,000 clones, roughly 80% of them found once; the top ten carry 4.9%. V lost 7 bases to trimming and J lost 6 bases; unmatched junction nucleotides: 9. CDR3 length: 14 residues. Per germline, CDR1 MDHEN and CDR2 SYDVKM. The clonotype was recovered from a male donor in good health and CMV-seronegative. The sample was PBMCs. The chain is built from TRBV28 and TRBJ1-5, with 7 bases aligning to TRBD1. The CDR3 spells CASTLPQGVQPQHF. The CDR3 DNA is TGTGCCAGCACTCTTCCCCAGGGGGTTCAGCCCCAGCATTTT.